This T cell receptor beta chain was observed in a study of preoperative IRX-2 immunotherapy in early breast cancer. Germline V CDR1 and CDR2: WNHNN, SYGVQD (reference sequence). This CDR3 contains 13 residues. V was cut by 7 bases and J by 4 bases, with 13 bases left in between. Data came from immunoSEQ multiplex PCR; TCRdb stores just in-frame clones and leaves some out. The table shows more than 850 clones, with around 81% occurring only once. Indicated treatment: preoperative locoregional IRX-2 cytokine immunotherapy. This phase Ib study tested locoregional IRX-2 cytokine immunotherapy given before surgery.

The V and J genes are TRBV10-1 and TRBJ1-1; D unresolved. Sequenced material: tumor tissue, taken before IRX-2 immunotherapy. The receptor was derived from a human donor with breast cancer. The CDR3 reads CASMEGVGTEAFF. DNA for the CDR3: TGCGCCAGCATGGAGGGAGTGGGCACTGAAGCTTTCTTT.